These 24 T cell receptor beta chains share one sample of origin, sequenced in a study of identical twins. TCRdb analysed the 5' RACE reads with MiXCR anew, one entry per CDR3 protein. The table shows 350,000 to 450,000 distinct CDR3 sequences, with roughly 18% occurring only once. The sample consisted of naive T cells sorted from blood. Receptors were obtained from a man aged 50-60 years in good health.

This rearrangement joins TRBV5-6 to TRBJ1-1; D ambiguous. Germline V lookup: CDR1 SGHDT, CDR2 YYEEEE. With 5 bases removed from V and 10 bases from J, the gap between germline ends came to 15 bases. The CDR3 consists of 12 residues. The CDR3 nucleotides read TGTGCCAGCAGTCGGACTTCCCGGGCAGCTTTCTTT. This gives the protein CASSRTSRAAFF.

CDR3 nucleotides: TGTGCCAGCAGTTCGGAACTGGTTCCCTCTGGGGCCAACGTCCTGACTTTC. Translating gives CASSSELVPSGANVLTF. J is TRBJ2-6 and V is TRBV28; D gene unclear. This CDR3 is 17 amino acids long. Germline CDR1 reads MDHEN; CDR2 reads SYDVKM. The V end was cut by 4 bases, the J end by 0 bases, with 13 bases between.

This clonotype turned up a few times. This rearrangement joins TRBV7-9 to TRBJ2-7; 7 nucleotides line up with TRBD1. V trimming: 1 base; J trimming: 11 bases; junction bases outside the gene matches: 5. The germline V gene has CDR1 SEHNR and CDR2 FQNEAQ (reference sequence). This CDR3 is 12 amino acids long. The CDR3 nucleotides are TGTGCCAGCAGCTTAGTCAGGGGGATGGAGTACTTC. This sequence encodes CASSLVRGMEYF.

This clonotype has ten or more counts. V is TRBV4-3 and J is TRBJ2-2, with D perhaps given as TRBD1 or TRBD2 (6 bases each). V was cut by 4 bases and J by 0 bases, with 15 bases left in between. This CDR3 comprises 17 residues. Germline values: CDR1 LGHNA, CDR2 YSLEER. CDR3 amino acids: CASSLGPGASNTGELFF. CDR3 sequence (DNA): TGCGCCAGCAGCCTCGGTCCGGGGGCATCGAACACCGGGGAGCTGTTTTTT.

The table lists this clonotype with many counts. The V call is TRBV7-9, the J call TRBJ2-2, with D hard to call. Trimming removed 5 bases at V and 6 bases at J, with 10 bases between. This CDR3 spans 13 amino acids. The germline V gene has CDR1 SEHNR and CDR2 FQNEAQ (reference sequence). The CDR3 sequence is CASSRSPAGELFF. CDR3 in DNA: TGTGCCAGCAGCCGATCCCCCGCCGGGGAGCTGTTTTTT.

As for this clonotype: With a much larger clone just one base away, this may be a read error. The chain has TRBV20-1 and TRBJ2-7, with 11 bases fitting TRBD2. The germline V gene encodes CDR1 DFQATT and CDR2 SNEGSKA (reference sequence). The CDR3 extends over 14 amino acids. Losses at the gene ends were 4 bases for V and 5 bases for J; bases not matched to a gene: 7. CDR3 region: CSAKGLAEINEQYF. CDR3 nucleotide sequence: TGCAGTGCTAAGGGACTAGCGGAGATCAACGAGCAGTACTTC.

In its sample, this clonotype was seen a few times. In nucleotides, the CDR3 is TGTGCCAGCAGACCGGGACTAGCGGGAGGGATCTACGAGCAGTACTTC. It yields the protein CASRPGLAGGIYEQYF. The genes are TRBV12-3 or TRBV12-4 and TRBJ2-7; 16 bases match TRBD2. The J segment lost 3 bases and the V segment lost 6 bases, leaving 5 bases of the junction unmatched. The CDR3 loop spans 16 amino acids.

This clonotype was detected ten times or more. The V gene is TRBV6-5, the J gene TRBJ1-1; D call uncertain. Trimming cost V 2 bases and J 1 base, with 5 bases left between them. Germline V gene data show CDR1 as MNHEY and CDR2 as SVGAGI. The length of the CDR3 is 13 residues. The CDR3 sequence is CASSYRWNTEAFF. For the CDR3, the DNA is TGTGCCAGCAGTTACCGATGGAACACTGAAGCTTTCTTT.

Ten or more counts support this clonotype. V is TRBV7-2 and J is TRBJ1-1, with a tentative D call TRBD1 (5 bases). CDR1 and CDR2 from the germline V gene are SGHTA and FQGNSA. The V end was cut by 5 bases, the J end by 9 bases, with 22 bases between. This CDR3 region has 15 residues. As DNA, the CDR3 is TGTGCCAGCAGCAAGAAGCAAAACACCAGGGTAAAAGCTTTCTTT. Its translation is CASSKKQNTRVKAFF.

This clonotype was observed a handful of times. The chain employs TRBV9 and TRBJ2-3; D might be TRBD1 (5 bases). Germline-derived CDR1 and CDR2 are SGDLS and YYNGEE. Trimming took 4 bases from V and 4 from J, leaving 16 bases between them. The CDR3 runs to 15 residues. CDR3 nucleotides: TGTGCCAGCAGCACCACGACAGAATACTCAGATACGCAGTATTTT. Translation gives CASSTTTEYSDTQYF.

Only one count was recorded for this clonotype. A much larger clone differs by one base, so this may be a read error. The gene calls are TRBV20-1 and TRBJ2-5; 11 bases match TRBD2. The CDR3 runs to 14 residues. CDR1 and CDR2 (germline): DFQATT, SNEGSKA (reference sequence). The CDR3 loop is CSAATSGRVETQHF. In DNA form, the CDR3 reads TGCAGTGCGGCCACTAGCGGGAGAGTAGAGACCCAGCACTTC.

This clonotype was seen a handful of times. The rearrangement links TRBV27 to TRBJ2-1; D is ambiguous. This CDR3 region has 10 residues. The V gene's germline CDR1 is MNHEY and CDR2 SMNVEV (reference sequence). V gave up 8 bases and J gave up 4 bases, with 3 bases separating them. The CDR3 DNA follows: TGTGCCAGCCCTTACAATGAGCAGTTCTTC. Translation gives CASPYNEQFF.

The chain couples TRBV7-9 to TRBJ2-3, with 9 bases identical to TRBD2. CDR3 length equals 16 residues. From germline, CDR1 is SEHNR and CDR2 FQNEAQ (reference sequence). Losses at the gene ends were 4 bases for V and 1 base for J; bases not matched to a gene: 6. The DNA of the CDR3 is TGTGCCAGCAGCTCCAGACTAGCGGTAGGCACAGATACGCAGTATTTT. This sequence encodes CASSSRLAVGTDTQYF.

The rearrangement uses TRBV10-3 and TRBJ2-4; the D gene is possibly TRBD2 (6 bases). The CDR3 is 14 residues long. V was trimmed by 5 bases and J by 8 bases, leaving 16 bases between them. Germline CDR1 ENHRY, CDR2 SYGVKD. In nucleotides, the CDR3 is TGTGCCATCAGTCGCAGCGGGTCTATGGACATTCAGTACTTC. It codes for CAISRSGSMDIQYF.

In its sample, this clonotype was seen many times. The chain links TRBV11-2 to TRBJ2-1, with 9 bases lining up with TRBD1. The V and J ends lost 5 bases and 4 bases, in that order; junction bases with no gene match: 6. Germline V gene sequence: CDR1 SGHAT, CDR2 FQNNGV. This CDR3 has 15 residues. This CDR3 is CASSPAQGAYNEQFF. The CDR3 DNA reads as TGTGCCAGCAGCCCTGCACAGGGGGCGTACAATGAGCAGTTCTTC.

This clonotype appeared a few times. The chain links TRBV20-1 to TRBJ1-6, with D perhaps TRBD1 (6 bases). Trimming shortened V by 3 bases and J by 7 bases, and 13 bases separated the two germline ends. This CDR3 has 14 residues. Germline CDR1 DFQATT, CDR2 SNEGSKA (reference sequence). CDR3 sequence reads: CSASETGQNSPLHF. The CDR3 coding sequence is TGCAGTGCTAGTGAGACAGGCCAAAATTCACCCCTCCACTTT.

This clonotype was observed a few times. This chain joins TRBV7-9 and TRBJ1-3; no definite D call. This CDR3 is built from 16 residues. V was clipped by 1 base and J by 0 bases, with 10 bases between them. Germline-derived CDR1 and CDR2 are SEHNR and FQNEAQ (reference sequence). CDR3 sequence reads: CASSLDAPGSGNTIYF. The CDR3 DNA is TGTGCCAGCAGCTTAGATGCACCAGGCTCTGGAAACACCATATATTTT.

This clonotype was counted once. The chain couples TRBV20-1 to TRBJ1-1; no clear D. V lost 3 bases to trimming and J lost 3 bases, with 8 bases between them. Per the germline V gene, CDR1 is DFQATT and CDR2 is SNEGSKA (reference sequence). CDR3 length equals 12 residues. The CDR3 reads CSARIRDTEAFF. CDR3 DNA: TGCAGTGCTAGGATCCGGGACACTGAAGCTTTCTTT.

This clonotype has a count of ten or more. The CDR3 DNA reads TGTGCCAGCACTAGTGGGGGTATACTTCAAGAGACCCAGTACTTC. Its translation is CASTSGGILQETQYF. The genes are TRBV6-2 or TRBV6-3 and TRBJ2-5; D may be TRBD1 or TRBD2 (5 bases each). The CDR3 has 15 residues. Germline assignment: CDR1 MNHEY and CDR2 SVGEGT. Trimming took off 7 bases at V and 2 bases at J, with 17 bases between the two ends.

This clonotype came up a few times. The genes are TRBV7-2 and TRBJ2-4; 9 bases match TRBD2. There are 18 residues in the CDR3. Unmatched junction bases numbered 7, after V lost 0 bases and J lost 1 base. Germline V gene lookup returns CDR1 SGHTA and CDR2 FQGNSA. CDR3 DNA sequence: TGTGCCAGCAGCTTAGCTGCCCGGCGGGGGGGCGCCAAAAACATTCAGTACTTC. Translated, it gives CASSLAARRGGAKNIQYF. The entire variable domain, with the rest obtained from reference TRBV7-2 and TRBJ2-4, is as follows: GAGVSQSPSNKVTEKGKDVELRCDPISGHTALYWYRQSLGQGLEFLIYFQGNSAPDKSGLPSDRFSAERTGGSVSTLTIQRTQQEDSAVYLCASSLAARRGGAKNIQYFGAGTRLSVL.

The J gene is TRBJ2-5, the V gene TRBV19; 10 bases agree with TRBD1. J was trimmed by 2 bases and V by 5 bases; bases with no gene match: 8. The CDR3 sequence is 16 residues long. Germline-derived CDR1 and CDR2 are LNHDA and SQIVND (reference sequence). The CDR3 is CASSLDRGLRQETQYF. DNA of the CDR3: TGTGCCAGTAGTCTTGACAGGGGGCTTCGACAAGAGACCCAGTACTTC.

This clonotype appeared a single time. The CDR3 DNA reads TGCAGTGCTAGAGGGGGTAGCGGGGGGCTCCAAGAGACCCAGTACTTC. As protein: CSARGGSGGLQETQYF. The J gene is TRBJ2-5, the V gene TRBV20-1, with 10 bases that match TRBD2. The J segment lost 1 base and the V segment lost 1 base, leaving 6 bases of the junction unmatched. Germline CDR1 is DFQATT and CDR2 is SNEGSKA (reference sequence). The length of the CDR3 is 16 residues.

The chain combines TRBV19 with TRBJ2-5; D could derive from TRBD1 or TRBD2 (7 bases each). Germline V lookup: CDR1 LNHDA, CDR2 SQIVND (reference sequence). Trimming stripped 6 bases from V and 5 bases from J, with 22 bases between. There are 16 residues in the CDR3. CDR3 DNA: TGTGCCAGTAGAGGGGCAGGGGGGGACCCCCGGGAGACCCAGTACTTC. This codes for CASRGAGGDPRETQYF.

The gene calls are TRBV6-2 or TRBV6-3 and TRBJ2-1, with 7 bases aligning to TRBD1. With V trimmed by 0 bases and J by 5 bases, 4 bases remained unmatched. Germline loops: CDR1 MNHEY, CDR2 SVGEGT. The CDR3 is 15 residues long. CDR3 nucleotides: TGTGCCAGCAGTTACTCTGGGCAGGGGGACAATGAGCAGTTCTTC. Its protein is CASSYSGQGDNEQFF.